The 18 T cell receptor beta chains listed next were all sequenced from one sample in a study of brain T cells in children with intractable seizures. The repertoire was sequenced with immunoSEQ multiplex PCR; TCRdb's copy has only in-frame clones and lacks some. Seen here are roughly 80,000 clones, about 92% observed once, and the top ten hold approximately 1.4%. Sequencing was performed on peripheral blood, taken at surgery. All receptors come from a boy younger than two with tuberous sclerosis and intractable seizures.

V usage is TRBV5-4 and J usage is TRBJ1-2; TRBD1 aligns across 7 bases. CDR3 length: 17 amino acids. Per germline, CDR1 SGHNT and CDR2 YYREEE (reference sequence). V trimming: 4 bases; J trimming: 3 bases; junction bases outside the gene matches: 15. This CDR3 is CASSQDGTVGPYYGYTF. CDR3 DNA: TGTGCCAGCAGCCAGGACGGGACAGTTGGCCCCTACTATGGCTACACCTTC.

The rearrangement uses TRBV6-5 and TRBJ2-3; TRBD2 matches at 8 bases. The CDR3 sequence is 15 residues long. Trimming at V came to 6 bases and at J to 3 bases, leaving 8 bases not matched to a gene. From germline, CDR1 is MNHEY and CDR2 SVGAGI. CDR3 protein: CASSQGGGWTDTQYF. The CDR3 DNA reads TGTGCCAGCAGCCAGGGCGGGGGGTGGACAGATACGCAGTATTTT.

The chain links TRBV6-1 to TRBJ1-4; 9 bases map to TRBD1. This CDR3 region has 15 residues. The germline gives CDR1 MNHNS, CDR2 SASEGT. Trimming took 1 base from V and 7 from J; bases not matched to a gene: 4. The CDR3 reads CASSEDRGRPEKLFF. Here the CDR3 DNA reads TGTGCCAGCAGTGAAGACAGGGGGCGCCCTGAAAAACTGTTTTTT.

The rearrangement uses TRBV6-4 and TRBJ2-7; 7 nucleotides line up with TRBD2. CDR1 is MRHNA, CDR2 SNTAGT, per germline. CDR3 length equals 15 residues. The ends lost 2 bases at V and 0 bases at J; junction bases unmatched: 4. In nucleotides, the CDR3 is TGTGCCAGCAGTGACCCTAGCGGAAACTCCTACGAGCAGTACTTC. The encoded protein is CASSDPSGNSYEQYF.

This clone was counted between two and nine times. V gene TRBV5-8 combines with J gene TRBJ1-5; the match to TRBD1 covers 9 bases. This CDR3 has 15 amino acids. The trim removed 2 bases at V and 5 bases at J, leaving 5 bases unmatched. Germline assignment: CDR1 SGHTS and CDR2 YDEGEE. In DNA, the CDR3 is TGTGCCAGCAGCTTCAATGACAGGGGGGATCAGCCCCAGCATTTT. Protein product: CASSFNDRGDQPQHF. Filled out from reference TRBV5-8 and TRBJ1-5, the complete variable domain reads EAGVTQSPTHLIKTRGQQATLRCSPISGHTSVYWYQQALGLGLQFLLWYDEGEERNRGNFPPRFSGRQFPNYSSELNVNALELEDSALYLCASSFNDRGDQPQHFGDGTRLSIL.

The chain uses TRBV4-2 and TRBJ2-2, with TRBD2 matching over 15 bases. Germline CDR1 reads LGHNA; CDR2 reads YNFKEQ. The trim removed 1 base at V and 5 bases at J, leaving 8 bases unmatched. This CDR3 spans 19 amino acids. The CDR3 loop is CASSQAWTSGRAKTGELFF. CDR3 bases: TGTGCCAGCAGCCAAGCCTGGACTAGCGGGAGGGCAAAAACCGGGGAGCTGTTTTTT.

V and J are TRBV7-8 and TRBJ2-5, with D possibly matching TRBD2 (5 bases). Trimming cost V 5 bases and J 4 bases, with 11 bases left between them. The germline V gene has CDR1 SGHVS and CDR2 FQNEAQ. The CDR3 is made up of 13 amino acids. CDR3 sequence reads: CASSRRRRETQYF. CDR3 nucleotide sequence: TGTGCCAGCAGCCGCAGGAGGAGAGAGACCCAGTACTTC.

This clone has a single count. This chain connects TRBV19 to TRBJ2-1; 10 bases map to TRBD2. The CDR3 sequence is 13 residues long. CDR1 is LNHDA and CDR2 is SQIVND in the germline V gene (reference sequence). After removal of 8 bases from V and 6 bases from J, the junction contained 4 bases not matched to a gene. Written as DNA, the CDR3 is TGTGCCAGTTGCGGGACTAGCGTCAATGAGCAGTTCTTC. Protein sequence: CASCGTSVNEQFF.

The chain combines TRBV9 with TRBJ2-2; TRBD2 aligns across 9 bases. Trimming cost V 2 bases and J 4 bases; bases outside gene matches: 9. This CDR3 is built from 17 residues. Germline assignment: CDR1 SGDLS and CDR2 YYNGEE. In nucleotides, the CDR3 is TGTGCCAGCAGCGTCTCCGGGACTAGCCAACTCACCGGGGAGCTGTTTTTT. As protein: CASSVSGTSQLTGELFF.

This clone appeared a few times. The chain couples TRBV19 to TRBJ1-1; D is unresolved. Germline CDR1 LNHDA, CDR2 SQIVND (reference sequence). The V and J ends lost 3 bases and 2 bases respectively, with 7 bases between them. The CDR3 sequence is 13 residues long. The CDR3 bases are TGTGCCAGTAGTATTCGAAGAAACACTGAAGCTTTCTTT. Translated, it gives CASSIRRNTEAFF.

This clone was picked up one time. The chain combines TRBV6-6 with TRBJ2-5; 8 bases align to TRBD1. The CDR3 has 13 residues. Trimming at V came to 5 bases and at J to 4 bases, leaving 3 bases not matched to a gene. Germline V CDR1 and CDR2: MNHNY, SVGAGI (reference sequence). CDR3: CASSRGQAETQYF. For the CDR3, the DNA is TGTGCCAGCAGTCGGGGACAGGCAGAGACCCAGTACTTC.

This clone appeared a few times. This sequence joins TRBV2 and TRBJ1-1; 8 bases align to TRBD1. CDR1 is SNHLY, CDR2 FYNNEI, per germline. CDR3 length equals 15 residues. V lost 4 bases and J lost 4; bases outside the gene matches: 8. CDR3 DNA: TGTGCCAGCAGTGCCAACGACAGGGGTGGCACTGAAGCTTTCTTT. It is translated as CASSANDRGGTEAFF.

The chain couples TRBV28 to TRBJ1-2, with TRBD1 identical over 8 bases. Germline V gene lookup returns CDR1 MDHEN and CDR2 SYDVKM. This CDR3 region has 13 residues. The J segment lost 2 bases and the V segment lost 10 bases, leaving 6 bases of the junction unmatched. As DNA, the CDR3 is TGTGCCAACTCCAGGGGGCGGAACTATGGCTACACCTTC. It encodes CANSRGRNYGYTF.

This chain connects TRBV7-2 to TRBJ2-3, with TRBD2 matching 11 bases. J was trimmed by 2 bases and V by 10 bases; bases with no gene match: 8. The CDR3 has 15 residues. The V gene's germline CDR1 is SGHTA and CDR2 FQGNSA. Here the CDR3 DNA reads TGTGCCACCACTGTAGCGGGGGGGTTCACAGATACGCAGTATTTT. This sequence encodes CATTVAGGFTDTQYF. The variable domain in full, with the rest retrieved from reference TRBV7-2 and TRBJ2-3, is GAGVSQSPSNKVTEKGKDVELRCDPISGHTALYWYRQSLGQGLEFLIYFQGNSAPDKSGLPSDRFSAERTGGSVSTLTIQRTQQEDSAVYLCATTVAGGFTDTQYFGPGTRLTVL.

V and J are TRBV5-1 and TRBJ1-6; the D is unclear. This CDR3 spans 14 amino acids. Germline loops: CDR1 SGHRS, CDR2 YFSETQ. V lost 0 bases, J lost 8 bases, and 9 bases lay in between. The CDR3 nucleotides are TGCGCCAGCAGCTTGGAGGCAGAACATTCACCCCTCCACTTT. This gives the protein CASSLEAEHSPLHF.

V is TRBV24-1 and J is TRBJ2-5; D remains unclear. The CDR3 consists of 13 residues. V lost 7 bases and J lost 5, with 13 bases in between. The germline V gene encodes CDR1 KGHDR and CDR2 SFDVKD. The chain's CDR3 is CATSQRPWETQYF. The CDR3 DNA sequence: TGTGCCACCAGCCAGAGGCCCTGGGAGACCCAGTACTTC.

This chain uses TRBV7-8 with TRBJ1-5; D is unclear. This CDR3 spans 12 amino acids. With 2 bases removed from V and 3 bases from J, the gap between germline ends came to 2 bases. CDR1 and CDR2 from the germline V gene are SGHVS and FQNEAQ. The CDR3 sequence: CASSLYNQPQHF. The CDR3 bases are TGTGCCAGCAGCTTATACAATCAGCCCCAGCATTTT.

The genes are TRBV5-6 and TRBJ1-5, with TRBD1 as a possible D gene (5 bases). V was trimmed by 5 bases and J by 4 bases, leaving 16 bases between them. Germline CDR1 SGHDT, CDR2 YYEEEE. The CDR3 is made up of 15 amino acids. The DNA of the CDR3 is TGTGCCAGCAGATCCCTGGACGGACAAAATCAGCCCCAGCATTTT. It yields the protein CASRSLDGQNQPQHF.